This T cell receptor (beta chain) is drawn from a study of beta chain features in type 1 diabetes (dated by TCRdb to the late 2010s). General notes on the study: Patients and healthy donors did not differ in mean age, gender distribution, total cell number or subset yield. A total of 107,917,701 sorted cells were examined across all samples, and a strong correlation was observed between cell number per subset and RNA yield. In the study, recently diagnosed type 1 diabetes patients and matched healthy donors were compared on the TCRB repertoires of their sorted circulating CD4+ T cell subsets. Naive and central memory subsets were obtained from all 28 donors, but regulatory and stem cell-like memory subsets were isolated from only 8 patients and 8 healthy donors. Results and caveats for the whole study, not just this receptor: PCR might favor shorter templates, but patient and control samples were amplified and corrected together, so any skew would affect both groups equally. Fewer insertions and more nucleotide deletions at VDJ recombination sites were observed in patients with type 1 diabetes, implying thymic rearrangement abnormalities. Naive, central memory and regulatory TCRB repertoires appeared to be more alike among patients than among healthy donors. Because cDNA rather than genomic DNA was sequenced, highly expressing activated cells could have been over-represented, although no difference in activation and CD3 levels was found between groups. Only small numbers of individuals were included in the HLA sub-analyses, which left unresolved whether HLA type had any influence on TCRB rearrangement. Type 1 diabetes patients showed a moderate but significant shortening of TCRB CDR3 length in all four CD4+ subsets.

From cysteine to phenylalanine, the CDR3 is 15 amino acids long. Only the CDR3 region is kept as DNA, spanning 45 bases read in frame from base 1. V has 2 bases trimmed and J has 1 base trimmed; junction bases matching no gene number 3. CDR1 and CDR2 are drawn from the germline V gene (reference sequence): SGHNT, YYREEE. Each donor gave one peripheral blood draw, averaging approximately 0.11 L, which was collected into heparinised tubes. Using a panel that included CD45RO, CCR7, CD25, CD127, CD95 and CD27, naive, central memory, regulatory and stem cell-like memory CD4+ T cells were sorted on a BD FACSAria II. Every sorted population had a purity above 95%. PBMCs were isolated immediately by Lymphoprep density gradient centrifugation and stained directly without culture. So that batch effects would be minimized, each experiment stained and sorted samples in pairs, pairing one healthy donor with one patient.

The High Capacity cDNA Reverse Transcription Kit was used to reverse transcribe all of the isolated RNA, meaning that expressed TCRB transcripts were what got sequenced. Deep immunoSEQ sequencing was applied to naive, central memory and regulatory T cell samples, giving an average of roughly 3.5 million total reads per sample. After sorted cells were lysed in RLT buffer, RNA was extracted with DNase-treated RNeasy Micro or Mini kits, with the choice depending on cell number. To prevent cross-contamination, each cell subset was processed individually, whereas patient and healthy donor samples were processed jointly. The immunoSEQ multiplex PCR was used to amplify TCRB sequences from cDNA, yielding 87-bp fragments that span the CDR3 region. Sequencing of the amplicons was performed on the Illumina HiSeq platform. The authors' analysis ran thus. PCR bias was corrected computationally using synthetic template baselines, and reads within Hamming distance 2 were collapsed, with unmergeable singletons discarded. Reads were aligned against IMGT to assign V, D and J genes, CDR3 length and insertions or deletions at six rearrangement sites. Within each subset, clonotype counts were normalized to sorted cell number, after which true diversity and Gini coefficients were computed with the tcR R package. The overlap coefficient, calculated on TCRB nucleotide sequences, was used to measure repertoire sharing. Out-of-frame TCRB sequences from naive cells were analyzed to stand in for the pre-selection repertoire. The clones in this table, taken by TCRdb from immuneACCESS, are in-frame only. Not every clone is retained; where verified, under half of the shortfall comes from an unresolved V gene, and the cause of the rest is unknown. V and J calls and clone size are those listed in that table; D and trimming were worked out from the DNA. The sample includes 400,000 to 600,000 clones, with approximately 30% observed a single time. About 0.065% of the sample goes to the ten largest clones.

A remark on this clone: The target of this receptor is not known. There are no base qualities to consult, and no much larger clone falls within one base.

The material sequenced was naive CD4+ T cells from blood. The sample's cell subset or site, from its label and the paper: true naive CD4+ T cells. The clonotype was recovered from a man between 18 and 35 years old in good health. The rearrangement joined TRBV5-4 to TRBJ2-1; a stretch of 7 junction bases matches TRBD1. The CDR3 reads as follows: CASSLRDRSYNEQFF. The DNA sequence reads TGTGCCAGCAGCTTAAGGGACAGATCCTACAATGAGCAGTTCTTC.